The 24 T cell receptor beta chains reported below all come from one sample, sequenced in a study of CDR3 diversity in severe acne. TCRdb reanalysed the PCR reads using MiXCR and keeps one entry per CDR3 protein. The table shows 65,000 to 95,000 distinct CDR3 sequences, with 45% to 55% occurring only once. Input material: blood. Receptors originate from a male donor in good health, without acne.

The chain is built from TRBV7-8 and TRBJ1-3; D is perhaps TRBD1 (5 bases). The germline V gene encodes CDR1 SGHVS and CDR2 FQNEAQ. The CDR3 sequence is 14 residues long. With 4 bases removed from V and 7 bases from J, the gap between germline ends came to 14 bases. The CDR3 sequence: CASSSDNLRNTIYF. Written as DNA, the CDR3 is TGTGCCAGCAGCTCGGACAACCTAAGGAACACCATATATTTT.

Comment on this clonotype: The junction differs from germline at one of its ends, possibly a read error. The rearrangement uses TRBV20-1 and TRBJ2-5; D remains unclear. Germline V gene sequence: CDR1 DFQATT, CDR2 SNEGSKA (reference sequence). This CDR3 comprises 11 residues. CDR3 coding DNA: TGCAATGCTAGAAAGCAGGAGACCCAGTACTTC. Translating gives CNARKQETQYF.

This clonotype has a single count. The junction shows a germline mismatch at one end, possibly a read error. V gene TRBV18 combines with J gene TRBJ2-3; 7 positions match TRBD2. The CDR3 sequence is 9 residues long. Germline CDR1 reads KGHSH; CDR2 reads LQKENI. The CDR3: CASSQTREF. CDR3 coding DNA: TGTGCCAGCTCTCAAACGCGGGAGTTT.

This chain connects TRBV20-1 to TRBJ2-1; TRBD2 agrees at 9 bases. Trimming cost V 6 bases and J 0 bases; bases outside gene matches: 18. The V gene's germline CDR1 is DFQATT and CDR2 SNEGSKA (reference sequence). This CDR3 region has 19 residues. CDR3 amino acids: CSALGRARRGGCSYNEQFF. The CDR3 DNA is TGCAGTGCCCTCGGGAGGGCGAGGCGGGGGGGCTGCTCCTACAATGAGCAGTTCTTC.

This clonotype was found a few times. V and J are TRBV15 and TRBJ1-1, with D perhaps TRBD1 (6 bases). Germline loops: CDR1 LNHNV, CDR2 YYDKDF (reference sequence). There are 16 residues in the CDR3. V was shortened by 3 bases and J by 0 bases, with 14 bases between the two germline ends. The DNA of the CDR3 is TGTGCCACCAGCAGCCCCCCAACAGGGATGAACACTGAAGCTTTCTTT. Translation gives CATSSPPTGMNTEAFF.

Concerning this clonotype itself: With a much larger clone just one base away, this may be a read error. The V gene is TRBV6-5, the J gene TRBJ1-1, with D possibly TRBD1 on 5 matching bases. Looked up from germline, CDR1 is MNHEY and CDR2 is SVGAGI. The CDR3 covers 12 residues. Deletions cut 6 bases from V and 7 bases from J, with 12 bases between. The CDR3 protein is CASSTGGIEAFF. CDR3 coding DNA: TGTGCCAGCAGCACGGGGGGGATTGAAGCTTTCTTT.

This clonotype appeared many times. This sequence joins TRBV27 and TRBJ2-2, with 10 nucleotides matching TRBD1. The CDR3 covers 15 residues. The germline gives CDR1 MNHEY, CDR2 SMNVEV (reference sequence). Trimming cost V 7 bases and J 2 bases; bases outside gene matches: 4. The CDR3 DNA follows: TGTGCCAGCACCTTGACAGGGGGCAACACCGGGGAGCTGTTTTTT. Translation: CASTLTGGNTGELFF.

V and J are TRBV12-3 or TRBV12-4 and TRBJ1-1; 10 nucleotides agree with TRBD1. The CDR3 has 14 amino acids. The ends lost 7 bases at V and 5 bases at J; junction bases unmatched: 7. The CDR3 loop is CASTGQGFGTEAFF. CDR3 nucleotides: TGTGCCAGCACGGGACAGGGGTTTGGGACTGAAGCTTTCTTT.

The V call is TRBV20-1, the J call TRBJ2-1; 14 bases map to TRBD2. Germline CDR1 DFQATT, CDR2 SNEGSKA (reference sequence). This CDR3 region has 14 residues. V was clipped by 6 bases and J by 9 bases; unmatched bases: 7. CDR3 loop: CSARKTSGGGEQFF. The CDR3 region has the DNA TGCAGTGCCCGCAAGACTAGCGGGGGGGGTGAGCAGTTCTTC.

There are a few counts of this clonotype. The chain recombines TRBV20-1 with TRBJ2-7, with 10 positions matching TRBD2. V shed 6 bases and J 1 base; nucleotides not matched to a gene: 6. Looked up from germline, CDR1 is DFQATT and CDR2 is SNEGSKA (reference sequence). The CDR3 totals 14 residues. CDR3 nucleotides: TGCAGTGCACAGTGGACTAGCGGATCCTACGAGCAGTACTTC. The encoded protein is CSAQWTSGSYEQYF.

This chain joins TRBV6-1 and TRBJ2-7, with D tentatively TRBD2 (6 bases). CDR3 length equals 14 residues. V dropped 5 bases and J dropped 6 bases, with 17 bases sitting between them. Germline lookup yields CDR1 MNHNS and CDR2 SASEGT. CDR3 region: CASSPGLEPSEQYF. The CDR3 bases are TGTGCCAGCAGTCCGGGACTGGAGCCCTCCGAGCAGTACTTC.

This clonotype was counted between two and nine times. The conserved phenylalanine or tryptophan normally closing the CDR3 is absent here, so this likely arose from a read error. The limits of the CDR3 on the DNA are not certain, so only TCRdb's listed CDR3 is given. The rearrangement links TRBV6-1 to TRBJ1-1; the table's D call of TRBD1 was not tested on the DNA. Germline assignment: CDR1 MNHNS and CDR2 SASEGT. The CDR3 has 13 amino acids, counting both end residues. The CDR3 protein is CASSDTGYGEALL.

Notes on this clonotype: A read error may be the cause here, since a much bigger clone is one base away. The rearrangement links TRBV24-1 to TRBJ1-1; D is unresolved. In germline, CDR1 is KGHDR, CDR2 SFDVKD. This CDR3 comprises 12 residues. CDR3 residues: CATGDLSGEAFF. As DNA, the CDR3 is TGTGCCACCGGTGATTTGTCAGGCGAAGCTTTCTTT.

This clonotype was detected many times. The V call is TRBV5-5, the J call TRBJ2-1; 12 bases align to TRBD2. This CDR3 comprises 20 residues. The V segment lost 0 bases and the J segment 2 bases; nucleotides outside the gene matches: 12. Looked up from germline, CDR1 is SGHKS and CDR2 is YYEKEE (reference sequence). The chain's CDR3 is CASSLGWRTWTSGTYNEQFF. CDR3 bases: TGTGCCAGCAGCTTGGGGTGGCGGACGTGGACTAGCGGGACCTACAATGAGCAGTTCTTC.

The chain links TRBV29-1 to TRBJ2-5; possibly TRBD1 or TRBD2 for D (5 bases each). The V end lost 7 bases, the J end lost 1 base, and 16 bases lay between the germline ends. Per the germline V gene, CDR1 is SQVTM and CDR2 is ANQGSEA. This CDR3 spans 14 amino acids. This CDR3 is CSGIGDGSQETQYF. CDR3 DNA sequence: TGCAGCGGAATCGGGGACGGCTCCCAAGAGACCCAGTACTTC. Filled out from reference TRBV29-1 and TRBJ2-5, the complete variable domain reads SAVISQKPSRDICQRGTSLTIQCQVDSQVTMMFWYRQQPGQSLTLIATANQGSEATYESGFVIDKFPISRPNLTFSTLTVSNMSPEDSSIYLCSGIGDGSQETQYFGPGTRLLVL.

The table lists this clonotype with a few counts. The chain combines TRBV20-1 with TRBJ2-7; D possibly corresponds to TRBD2 (5 bases). V was cut by 4 bases and J by 3 bases, with 10 bases left in between. Looked up from germline, CDR1 is DFQATT and CDR2 is SNEGSKA (reference sequence). CDR3 length equals 12 residues. CDR3 coding DNA: TGCAGTGCTAATGGGAGAGGCTACGAGCAGTACTTC. Protein sequence: CSANGRGYEQYF.

The chain employs TRBV2 and TRBJ2-7; 11 bases agree with TRBD2. J gave up 0 bases and V 6 bases, and 10 bases lay outside the gene matches. The germline V gene encodes CDR1 SNHLY and CDR2 FYNNEI. CDR3 length equals 17 residues. DNA of the CDR3: TGTGCCAGCAGCGTTCTAGCGGGAGGCCTCCGCTCCTACGAGCAGTACTTC. It yields the protein CASSVLAGGLRSYEQYF. Full variable domain (rest looked up from reference TRBV2 and TRBJ2-7): EPEVTQTPSHQVTQMGQEVILRCVPISNHLYFYWYRQILGQKVEFLVSFYNNEISEKSEIFDDQFSVERPDGSNFTLKIRSTKLEDSAMYFCASSVLAGGLRSYEQYFGPGTRLTVT.

Within the sample, this clonotype is medium-sized. This rearrangement joins TRBV10-3 to TRBJ2-7, with 7 bases aligning to TRBD2. CDR1 and CDR2 (germline): ENHRY, SYGVKD. V trimming: 8 bases; J trimming: 5 bases; junction bases outside the gene matches: 9. This CDR3 has 13 residues. For the CDR3, the DNA is TGTGCCATCGGGAGGGGAAACGGCGACGAGCAGTACTTC. Its translation: CAIGRGNGDEQYF.

V gene TRBV20-1 combines with J gene TRBJ1-2; D not resolved. Trimming cost V 6 bases and J 2 bases, with 10 bases left between them. Germline CDR1 reads DFQATT; CDR2 reads SNEGSKA (reference sequence). The length of the CDR3 is 12 residues. DNA for the CDR3: TGCAGTGCCAGCTTTGACAACTATGGCTACACCTTC. Protein product: CSASFDNYGYTF.

This clonotype was found a few times. The V and J genes are TRBV24-1 and TRBJ2-5, with unresolved D. The CDR3 consists of 15 residues. The germline gives CDR1 KGHDR, CDR2 SFDVKD. V lost 3 bases and J 7 bases, leaving 17 bases between the germline ends. The CDR3 DNA follows: TGTGCCACCAGTGATAGCCGGACCCAACCCGGGACCCAGTACTTC. It encodes CATSDSRTQPGTQYF.

This clonotype was found many times. J is TRBJ1-1 and V is TRBV9, with D uncertain. Germline loops: CDR1 SGDLS, CDR2 YYNGEE. This CDR3 has 15 residues. Trimming shortened V by 4 bases and J by 0 bases, and 13 bases separated the two germline ends. DNA of the CDR3: TGTGCCAGCAGCCCTCGTGGACCGATGAACACTGAAGCTTTCTTT. It is translated as CASSPRGPMNTEAFF.

There are many counts of this clonotype. The chain joins TRBV29-1 to TRBJ1-2, with 7 bases lining up with TRBD1. The germline CDR1 and CDR2 sequences are SQVTM and ANQGSEA. V lost 5 bases, J lost 8 bases, and 5 bases stayed unmatched. There are 11 residues in the CDR3. CDR3 bases: TGCAGCGTTTACAGGGGTCTAGGCTACACCTTC. Translating gives CSVYRGLGYTF. The full variable domain, with the rest looked up from reference TRBV29-1 and TRBJ1-2, is SAVISQKPSRDICQRGTSLTIQCQVDSQVTMMFWYRQQPGQSLTLIATANQGSEATYESGFVIDKFPISRPNLTFSTLTVSNMSPEDSSIYLCSVYRGLGYTFGSGTRLTVV.

As regards this clonotype: At one end the junction does not follow the germline gene, possibly because of a read error. This chain uses TRBV7-8 with TRBJ1-4, with D maybe TRBD1 (5 bases). Germline V gene sequence: CDR1 SGHVS, CDR2 FQNEAQ. This CDR3 comprises 17 residues. The CDR3 protein is CASSQDTAGGGGEKLFF. The CDR3 DNA reads TGCGCCAGCAGCCAGGACACAGCTGGGGGAGGCGGTGAAAAACTGTTTTTT.

The chain is built from TRBV12-3 or TRBV12-4 and TRBJ1-2; unclear D gene. Trimming pared 1 base from V and 2 bases from J, leaving 8 bases between. This CDR3 has 14 amino acids. For the CDR3, the DNA is TGTGCCAGCAGTTTAGGCCTGGGAAACTATGGCTACACCTTC. Its protein product is CASSLGLGNYGYTF.